What follows are 23 T cell receptor beta chains derived from one specimen sequenced in a study of neurological immune-mediated disorders. TCRdb reprocessed the 5' RACE reads with MiXCR, giving one entry per CDR3 protein. This table holds some 54,000 distinct CDR3 sequences, 9.5% to 12% found once. Time point here: longitudinal time-point 1 (baseline). The sample was PBMCs. These receptors came from a male donor with HTLV-1-associated myelopathy (HAM/TSP).

This clonotype appeared many times. This chain uses TRBV7-2 with TRBJ1-6; no firm D call. This CDR3 comprises 14 residues. V was cut by 2 bases and J by 7 bases, with 9 bases left in between. CDR1 and CDR2 (germline): SGHTA, FQGNSA. The CDR3 is CASSLRGRNSPLHF. The DNA for the CDR3 is TGTGCCAGCAGCTTACGCGGCAGGAATTCACCCCTCCACTTT.

Many counts were recorded for this clonotype. This chain uses TRBV4-2 with TRBJ2-1; 10 positions agree with TRBD2. The V gene's germline CDR1 is LGHNA and CDR2 YNFKEQ. J gave up 9 bases and V 0 bases, and 8 bases lay outside the gene matches. The CDR3 sequence is 16 residues long. The DNA of the CDR3 is TGTGCCAGCAGCCAAGATTCGTCTAGCGGGGGTGGTGAGCAGTTCTTC. Translating it yields CASSQDSSSGGGEQFF.

There are many counts of this clonotype. The chain carries TRBV27 and TRBJ1-1; 8 nucleotides align to TRBD1. The CDR3 loop spans 14 amino acids. Germline V gives CDR1 MNHEY, CDR2 SMNVEV (reference sequence). The junction had 8 bases not matched to a gene; V was cut back by 3 bases and J by 8 bases. Written as DNA, the CDR3 is TGTGCCAGCAGTTTTGGGACAGGAGATCCCGAAGCTTTCTTT. Its protein is CASSFGTGDPEAFF.

This clonotype was observed at least ten times. CDR3 sequence reads: CASKESISSYNEQFF. The CDR3 DNA reads as TGTGCCAGCAAGGAGTCCATTAGCTCCTACAATGAGCAGTTCTTC. This chain joins TRBV2 and TRBJ2-1; D gene unclear. V was trimmed by 7 bases and J by 0 bases, leaving 13 bases between them. Germline CDR1 reads SNHLY; CDR2 reads FYNNEI. This CDR3 region has 15 residues.

This clonotype was seen at least ten times. This chain links TRBV7-9 with TRBJ2-7; possibly TRBD1 or TRBD2 for D (5 bases each). Per the germline V gene, CDR1 is SEHNR and CDR2 is FQNEAQ (reference sequence). Trimming took 1 base from V and 6 from J, leaving 13 bases between them. This CDR3 is 14 amino acids long. This CDR3 reads CASSLVTPGREQYF. The CDR3 coding sequence is TGTGCCAGCAGCTTAGTGACCCCGGGGCGCGAGCAGTACTTC.

This clonotype was picked up many times. V is TRBV20-1 and J is TRBJ1-2; 7 nucleotides match TRBD1. CDR1 DFQATT and CDR2 SNEGSKA come from the germline V gene (reference sequence). The CDR3 totals 17 residues. Trimming took 1 base from V and 5 from J; bases not matched to a gene: 16. The chain's CDR3 is CSARGLGTAPALYGYTF. In nucleotides, the CDR3 is TGCAGTGCTAGAGGACTTGGGACAGCCCCAGCCTTATATGGCTACACCTTC.

This clonotype appeared many times. The CDR3 nucleotides are TGTGCCAGCAGCGAGGTTGGAGGGGACTATGGCTACACCTTC. It translates to CASSEVGGDYGYTF. V usage is TRBV9 and J usage is TRBJ1-2; maybe TRBD1 (5 bases). The ends were cut back, 3 bases at V and 3 bases at J, with 12 bases in the middle. Germline values: CDR1 SGDLS, CDR2 YYNGEE. The CDR3 totals 14 residues.

At least ten counts were recorded for this clonotype. The J gene is TRBJ1-5, the V gene TRBV5-1; 7 bases match TRBD1. The V gene's germline CDR1 is SGHRS and CDR2 YFSETQ. V was pared by 4 bases and J by 2 bases, with 6 bases of the junction left unmatched. This CDR3 is 15 amino acids long. The CDR3 DNA follows: TGCGCCAGCAGCAAACAGGGGTTGGGCAATCAGCCCCAGCATTTT. This sequence encodes CASSKQGLGNQPQHF.

This clonotype was found many times. This rearrangement joins TRBV5-1 to TRBJ2-5; 8 nucleotides line up with TRBD1. Germline V lookup: CDR1 SGHRS, CDR2 YFSETQ. V lost 7 bases to trimming and J lost 5 bases; unmatched junction nucleotides: 13. The CDR3 is 15 amino acids. The CDR3, as DNA: TGCGCCAGCGGAAACAGGGGGTCCTCAGGGGAGACCCAGTACTTC. Its translation is CASGNRGSSGETQYF.

This clonotype was seen many times. This sequence joins TRBV10-3 and TRBJ1-6, with D unresolved. Germline CDR1 is ENHRY and CDR2 is SYGVKD. This CDR3 comprises 13 residues. V was pared by 6 bases and J by 5 bases, with 8 bases between. The CDR3 sequence: CAIRRQNNSPLHF. CDR3 DNA sequence: TGTGCCATCAGGAGGCAGAATAATTCACCCCTCCACTTT.

This clonotype was picked up many times. The V gene is TRBV20-1, the J gene TRBJ2-1; unclear D gene. This CDR3 is built from 13 residues. Germline V gives CDR1 DFQATT, CDR2 SNEGSKA (reference sequence). Trimming left V 2 bases short and J 5 bases short, with 10 bases between. CDR3 sequence reads: CSARSGRNNEQFF. CDR3 nucleotide sequence: TGCAGTGCTAGATCCGGTAGAAACAATGAGCAGTTCTTC.

Note on this clonotype: Relative to the germline gene, one junction end is altered; a read error may explain this. The chain is built from TRBV6-5 and TRBJ2-7, with TRBD1 identical over 8 bases. This CDR3 contains 13 residues. CDR1 and CDR2 from the germline V gene are MNHEY and SVGAGI. The CDR3 loop is CAGRDRGPYEQYF. The CDR3 coding sequence is TGTGCCGGCAGAGACAGGGGACCCTACGAGCAGTACTTC.

This clonotype was counted ten times or more. The chain combines TRBV28 with TRBJ1-2; 9 bases map to TRBD1. CDR3 length equals 14 residues. CDR1 is MDHEN, CDR2 SYDVKM, per germline. V lost 4 bases to trimming and J lost 5 bases; unmatched junction nucleotides: 5. The CDR3 DNA follows: TGTGCCAGCAGTTCAACAGGGGGCCAATATGGCTACACCTTC. Encoded protein: CASSSTGGQYGYTF.

At least ten counts were recorded for this clonotype. The genes are TRBV18 and TRBJ2-3; D remains ambiguous. With 0 bases removed from V and 6 bases from J, the gap between germline ends came to 7 bases. There are 13 residues in the CDR3. Germline-derived CDR1 and CDR2 are KGHSH and LQKENI. CDR3 in amino acids: CASSPPVRDTQYF. The CDR3 coding sequence is TGTGCCAGCTCACCACCGGTCCGCGATACGCAGTATTTT.

For the CDR3, the DNA is TGCGCCAGCAGCCAAGATTTCGGGTGGGCCATGGGAGATACGCAGTATTTT. As protein: CASSQDFGWAMGDTQYF. The genes are TRBV4-3 and TRBJ2-3; the D is unclear. The CDR3 contains 17 residues. Trimming took off 0 bases at V and 5 bases at J, with 18 bases between the two ends. CDR1 LGHNA and CDR2 YSLEER come from the germline V gene.

This clonotype appeared many times. The chain carries TRBV6-8 and TRBJ2-7; perhaps TRBD2 as D (5 bases). V was cut by 6 bases and J by 0 bases, with 6 bases left in between. The CDR3 is made up of 12 amino acids. CDR1 is MNHGY, CDR2 SAAAGT, per germline. CDR3 sequence reads: CASRDCSYEQYF. The CDR3 DNA reads as TGTGCCAGCAGGGACTGCTCCTACGAGCAGTACTTC.

This clonotype was found many times. The CDR3: CSARLDGARGEQYF. The DNA for the CDR3 is TGCAGTGCTAGACTGGACGGGGCGAGGGGGGAGCAGTACTTC. This chain uses TRBV20-1 with TRBJ2-7; maybe TRBD1 (6 bases). Between the trimmed V and J ends, which lost 2 bases and 7 bases, there was a span of 18 bases. This CDR3 has 14 residues. Germline V CDR1 and CDR2: DFQATT, SNEGSKA (reference sequence).

At least ten counts were recorded for this clonotype. The CDR3 DNA reads TGTGCCAGCATACTGTCTGGGGTACCGACCTACGAGCAGTACTTC. Translated: CASILSGVPTYEQYF. The chain joins TRBV27 to TRBJ2-7; D gene unclear. Germline V lookup: CDR1 MNHEY, CDR2 SMNVEV (reference sequence). The CDR3 runs to 15 residues. V was clipped by 7 bases and J by 2 bases, with 18 bases between them.

This clonotype is termed medium-sized (0.01 to 0.1%). The chain combines TRBV5-5 with TRBJ2-3; TRBD1 agrees at 11 bases. Losses at the gene ends were 0 bases for V and 4 bases for J; bases not matched to a gene: 7. The CDR3 length is 17 residues. CDR1 is SGHKS and CDR2 is YYEKEE in the germline V gene (reference sequence). The CDR3 sequence is CASSLGVGQGASDTQYF. The DNA of the CDR3 is TGTGCCAGCAGCTTGGGCGTCGGACAGGGGGCTTCAGATACGCAGTATTTT.

This clonotype was picked up many times. The junction departs from germline at one end; a sequencing error may be responsible. This chain links TRBV6-2 or TRBV6-3 with TRBJ1-2, with D perhaps matching TRBD1 (5 bases). Per germline, CDR1 MNHEY and CDR2 SVGEGT. This CDR3 comprises 11 residues. The CDR3 sequence is CASSYPGRDAF. In nucleotides, the CDR3 is TGTGCCAGCAGTTACCCGGGACGGGACGCCTTC.

This clonotype was detected many times. CDR3 coding DNA: TGTGCCAGCAGCCCCCGGCGGGAGGTTAGAGACTATGGCTACACCTTC. Its translation is CASSPRREVRDYGYTF. This sequence joins TRBV7-8 and TRBJ1-2; no reliable D call. The CDR3 spans 16 residues. Germline assignment: CDR1 SGHVS and CDR2 FQNEAQ. V gave up 5 bases and J gave up 3 bases, with 19 bases separating them.

This clonotype was detected ten times or more. The chain recombines TRBV28 with TRBJ1-1; D unclear. The CDR3 has 13 amino acids. V was cut by 0 bases and J by 0 bases, with 2 bases left in between. Germline V gene sequence: CDR1 MDHEN, CDR2 SYDVKM. This chain's CDR3 is CASSLWMNTEAFF. CDR3 DNA sequence: TGTGCCAGCAGTTTATGGATGAACACTGAAGCTTTCTTT.

At least ten counts were recorded for this clonotype. CDR3 DNA sequence: TGCGCCAGCAGCGAACAAGAGACCCAGTACTTC. It yields the protein CASSEQETQYF. This rearrangement joins TRBV5-1 to TRBJ2-5; D is unresolved. CDR3 length: 11 amino acids. The germline gives CDR1 SGHRS, CDR2 YFSETQ. V was shortened by 4 bases and J by 2 bases, with 3 bases between the two germline ends.